Below, one T cell receptor beta chain is given with its context. Its specificity is not known. This CDR3 has 11 residues. The data are from a study of CXCR3-negative and CXCR3-positive naive CD8 T cells. Findings and limits, study-wide: Memory CD8+ cells showed much lower diversity, while both naive subsets displayed comparably high diversity. Fresh PBMCs were used in most assays, and CXCR3 expression partially decreased after cryopreservation. The naive subsets expressed comparable surface CD5, and the authors inferred TCR strength from TRB CDR3 properties. Naive cells that were CXCR3-positive had more hydrophobic TRB CDR3s (compared with CXCR3-negative naive cells).

Each TRB cDNA library was prepared by 5' RACE (with UMI labels). Reprocessing the 5' RACE reads, TCRdb reports a single entry for every CDR3 protein and omits DNA. This sample's clone table lists over 50,000 distinct CDR3 sequences. The sequenced sample consisted of naive CXCR3+ CD8+ T cells from blood. Subset of the sample: CD45RO-CCR7+CD27+CD95- naive CD8+ T cells expressing CXCR3 (TNR3+). The rearrangement links TRBV12-3 or TRBV12-4 to TRBJ1-2. The receptor was derived from a human donor in good health. Some clones in this sample may be carry-over from other donors' samples. The CDR3 loop reads CASHNNYGYTF.